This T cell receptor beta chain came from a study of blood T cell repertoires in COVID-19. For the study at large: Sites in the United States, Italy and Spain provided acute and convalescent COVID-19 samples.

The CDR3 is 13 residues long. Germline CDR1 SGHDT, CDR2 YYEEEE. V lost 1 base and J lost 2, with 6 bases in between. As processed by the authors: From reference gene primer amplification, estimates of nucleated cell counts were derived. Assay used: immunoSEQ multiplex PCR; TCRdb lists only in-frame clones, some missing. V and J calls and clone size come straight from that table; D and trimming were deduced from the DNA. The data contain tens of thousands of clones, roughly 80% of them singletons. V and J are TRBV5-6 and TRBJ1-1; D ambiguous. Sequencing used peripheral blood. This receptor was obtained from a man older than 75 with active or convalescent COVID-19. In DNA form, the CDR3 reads TGTGCCAGCAGCTTGAATCTAAACACTGAAGCTTTCTTT. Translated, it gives CASSLNLNTEAFF.